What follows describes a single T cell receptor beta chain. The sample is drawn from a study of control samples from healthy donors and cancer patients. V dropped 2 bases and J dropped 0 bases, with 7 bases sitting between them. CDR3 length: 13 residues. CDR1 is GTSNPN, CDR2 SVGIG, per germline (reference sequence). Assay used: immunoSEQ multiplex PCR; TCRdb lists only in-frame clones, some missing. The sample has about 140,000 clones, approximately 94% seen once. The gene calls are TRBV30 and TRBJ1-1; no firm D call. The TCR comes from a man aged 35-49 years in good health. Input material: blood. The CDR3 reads CAWSLAVNTEAFF. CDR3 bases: TGTGCCTGGAGTTTGGCGGTGAACACTGAAGCTTTCTTT. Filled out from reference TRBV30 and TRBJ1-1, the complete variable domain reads SQTIHQWPATLVQPVGSPLSLECTVEGTSNPNLYWYRQAAGRGLQLLFYSVGIGQISSEVPQNLSASRPQDRQFILSSKKLLLSDSGFYLCAWSLAVNTEAFFGQGTRLTVV.